The 16 T cell receptor beta chains below come from one sample, sequenced in a study of T cells in Graves' hyperthyroidism and ophthalmopathy. Amplified TCR beta CDR3 regions came from RNA transcripts. HTBI primers drove first-round RT-PCR of the TCR CDR3. TCRdb recomputed calls from the multiplex PCR reads with MiXCR, one row per CDR3 protein. This table has 450,000 to 700,000 distinct CDR3 sequences, under 60% appearing once. The sample comprised peripheral blood or thyroid tissue (not recorded which). These receptors were taken from an adult woman with Graves' disease, either hyperthyroidism or ophthalmopathy (not recorded which).

The J gene is TRBJ1-2, the V gene TRBV6-5; a possible D gene is TRBD1 (5 bases). Per the germline V gene, CDR1 is MNHEY and CDR2 is SVGAGI. This CDR3 contains 12 residues. Deletions cut 6 bases from V and 6 bases from J, with 11 bases between. The CDR3, as DNA: TGTGCCAGCAGCCGACCGGGGGATGGCTACACCTTC. Residues: CASSRPGDGYTF.

J is TRBJ1-2 and V is TRBV7-9, with D possibly being TRBD1 (5 bases). V was clipped by 5 bases and J by 5 bases, with 15 bases between them. The germline V gene encodes CDR1 SEHNR and CDR2 FQNEAQ (reference sequence). The CDR3 spans 14 residues. The CDR3 DNA follows: TGTGCCAGCAGCGTTAGGGGAGGAGAGTATGGCTACACCTTC. This sequence encodes CASSVRGGEYGYTF. Full variable domain (outside the CDR3, taken from reference TRBV7-9 and TRBJ1-2): DTGVSQNPRHKITKRGQNVTFRCDPISEHNRLYWYRQTLGQGPEFLTYFQNEAQLEKSRLLSDRFSAERPKGSFSTLEIQRTEQGDSAMYLCASSVRGGEYGYTFGSGTRLTVV.

Only a few counts were recorded for this clonotype. The gene calls are TRBV10-3 and TRBJ2-6, with 9 bases that match TRBD1. Looked up from germline, CDR1 is ENHRY and CDR2 is SYGVKD. With V trimmed by 6 bases and J by 0 bases, 9 bases remained unmatched. The CDR3 spans 18 residues. The CDR3 spells CAIRSRTGVHSGANVLTF. The CDR3 nucleotides read TGTGCCATCAGATCCCGGACAGGGGTGCACTCTGGGGCCAACGTCCTGACTTTC.

The chain joins TRBV6-5 to TRBJ2-7, with 7 bases fitting TRBD1. With 6 bases clipped from V and 2 bases from J, the junction kept 7 bases outside the gene matches. The CDR3 totals 14 residues. The germline CDR1 and CDR2 sequences are MNHEY and SVGAGI. As DNA, the CDR3 is TGTGCCAGCAGACGACAGGGTACCACCTACGAGCAGTACTTC. This encodes CASRRQGTTYEQYF.

V and J are TRBV7-9 and TRBJ2-5, with TRBD1 matching 10 bases. The CDR3 covers 16 residues. V was clipped by 5 bases and J by 2 bases; unmatched bases: 8. Germline V lookup: CDR1 SEHNR, CDR2 FQNEAQ (reference sequence). This CDR3 reads CASSPPDRGQQETQYF. The CDR3, as DNA: TGTGCCAGCAGCCCACCCGACAGGGGGCAACAAGAGACCCAGTACTTC.

This CDR3 reads CASSEGQGIGTQYF. CDR3 sequence (DNA): TGTGCCAGCAGTGAGGGACAGGGTATTGGTACGCAGTATTTT. V gene TRBV25-1 combines with J gene TRBJ2-3; the match to TRBD1 covers 9 bases. The CDR3 covers 14 residues. Trimming cost V 3 bases and J 8 bases; bases outside gene matches: 6. Germline V gene lookup returns CDR1 MGHDK and CDR2 SYGVNS. Drawing the rest from reference TRBV25-1 and TRBJ2-3, the complete variable domain is EADIYQTPRYLVIGTGKKITLECSQTMGHDKMYWYQQDPGMELHLIHYSYGVNSTEKGDLSSESTVSRIRTEHFPLTLESARPSHTSQYLCASSEGQGIGTQYFGPGTRLTVL.

The chain couples TRBV20-1 to TRBJ1-4; tentatively, D is TRBD1 (5 bases). This CDR3 has 13 residues. The V end lost 6 bases, the J end lost 6 bases, and 14 bases lay between the germline ends. Per germline, CDR1 DFQATT and CDR2 SNEGSKA (reference sequence). The CDR3 loop reads CSAIITGDEKLFF. The DNA of the CDR3 is TGCAGTGCAATCATCACAGGAGATGAAAAACTGTTTTTT.

Only a few counts were recorded for this clonotype. V gene TRBV24-1 combines with J gene TRBJ1-2, with 8 bases fitting TRBD1. The CDR3 has 13 amino acids. Germline trimming cut 4 bases from V and 8 bases from J; bases unmatched to any gene: 5. Looked up from germline, CDR1 is KGHDR and CDR2 is SFDVKD. The CDR3 DNA is TGTGCCACCAGTGAAAGGACAGGGTACGGCTACACCTTC. Protein: CATSERTGYGYTF.

This chain uses TRBV25-1 with TRBJ2-2; 10 nucleotides match TRBD2. With 4 bases clipped from V and 4 bases from J, the junction kept 6 bases outside the gene matches. The CDR3 extends over 16 amino acids. In germline, CDR1 is MGHDK, CDR2 SYGVNS. DNA for the CDR3: TGTGCCAGCAGTGGATCTAGCGGGAGTTTCACCGGGGAGCTGTTTTTT. Amino acids: CASSGSSGSFTGELFF.

This clonotype was observed at least ten times. The genes are TRBV12-3 or TRBV12-4 and TRBJ1-2; no firm D call. V lost 7 bases to trimming and J lost 5 bases, with 20 bases between them. The CDR3 consists of 15 residues. The CDR3 loop reads CASTTDGAFRYGYTF. The DNA of the CDR3 is TGTGCCAGCACCACGGACGGTGCCTTTCGGTATGGCTACACCTTC.

This sequence joins TRBV9 and TRBJ2-5, with D tentatively TRBD2 (5 bases). V shed 0 bases and J shed 5 bases, with 11 bases lying between them. The CDR3 is 14 residues long. Germline values: CDR1 SGDLS, CDR2 YYNGEE. DNA for the CDR3: TGTGCCAGCAGCGTAGACCAGACGGGGGAGACCCAGTACTTC. Encoded protein: CASSVDQTGETQYF. The variable domain in full, completed from reference TRBV9 and TRBJ2-5, reads DSGVTQTPKHLITATGQRVTLRCSPRSGDLSVYWYQQSLDQGLQFLIQYYNGEERAKGNILERFSAQQFPDLHSELNLSSLELGDSALYFCASSVDQTGETQYFGPGTRLLVL.

The sample holds many counts of this clonotype. This chain links TRBV3-1 with TRBJ1-4; 8 bases match TRBD1. In germline, CDR1 is LGHDT, CDR2 YNNKEL (reference sequence). The V and J ends lost 5 bases and 5 bases, in that order; junction bases with no gene match: 1. The CDR3 runs to 13 residues. CDR3 coding DNA: TGTGCCAGCAGCAGACAGGGGAATGAAAAACTGTTTTTT. Translation: CASSRQGNEKLFF.

This clonotype was observed at least ten times. V usage is TRBV12-5 and J usage is TRBJ2-7, with D perhaps being TRBD1 or TRBD2 (5 bases each). CDR1 and CDR2 (germline): LGHNT, FRNRAP. This CDR3 comprises 12 residues. Trimming left V 1 base short and J 8 bases short, with 9 bases between. CDR3 residues: CASGLGDGKQYF. CDR3 in DNA: TGTGCTAGTGGTTTGGGGGACGGTAAGCAGTACTTC.

CDR3 nucleotide sequence: TGTGCCAGCAGACAGGGGAATAATTCACCCCTCCACTTT. This gives the protein CASRQGNNSPLHF. The chain employs TRBV2 and TRBJ1-6, with 7 bases identical to TRBD1. This CDR3 has 13 residues. The V gene's germline CDR1 is SNHLY and CDR2 FYNNEI. The V gene end was trimmed by 6 bases and the J gene end by 5 bases; junction bases not matched to a gene: 1.

This rearrangement joins TRBV28 to TRBJ2-7; D not certain. Looked up from germline, CDR1 is MDHEN and CDR2 is SYDVKM. This CDR3 comprises 13 residues. Trimming took off 7 bases at V and 0 bases at J, with 10 bases between the two ends. DNA of the CDR3: TGTGCCAGCACCCTCTTAGGCTCCTACGAGCAGTACTTC. This encodes CASTLLGSYEQYF.

In this sample, this clonotype turned up many times. The chain employs TRBV5-1 and TRBJ1-2; 7 bases match TRBD1. Looked up from germline, CDR1 is SGHRS and CDR2 is YFSETQ. This CDR3 has 15 amino acids. With V trimmed by 1 base and J by 3 bases, 6 bases remained unmatched. In DNA form, the CDR3 reads TGCGCCAGCAGCTTGCCGACAGGGAGAGACTATGGCTACACCTTC. Its translation: CASSLPTGRDYGYTF.